These T cell receptor beta chains were read from a single sample in a study of cytomegalovirus exposure and HLA in healthy donors. Method: immunoSEQ multiplex PCR; TCRdb's copy keeps in-frame clones and lacks some. The profile shows some 100,000 clones, more than 75% of them singletons. Sequencing was performed on PBMCs. These receptors all come from a woman aged 45-60 years in good health and CMV-seropositive. The CDR3 runs from the conserved cysteine through the conserved F or W. A D gene is named only where the DNA matches it firmly. Some rows mark clone size as missing; the rest say once, few, many or name a class of expanded clone.

v_call: TRBV2; clone_size: few; j_call: TRBJ1-5; d_call: -; cdr3_nt: TGTGCCGTGGGACTAAATAGCAATCAGCCCCAGCATTTT; cdr3_aa: CAVGLNSNQPQHF
v_call: TRBV9; clone_size: once; j_call: TRBJ1-6; d_call: -; cdr3_nt: TGTGCCAGCTCGTACCGGGTCGATAATTCACCCCTCCACTTT; cdr3_aa: CASSYRVDNSPLHF
v_call: TRBV11-2; clone_size: -; j_call: TRBJ1-1; d_call: -; cdr3_nt: TGTGCCAGCAGCTTAGATCGGGGTGTTTTCATGAACACTGAAGCTTTCTTT; cdr3_aa: CASSLDRGVFMNTEAFF
v_call: TRBV7-6; clone_size: -; j_call: TRBJ2-7; d_call: TRBD1; cdr3_nt: TGTGCCAGCAGCTTAGGACAGGGAGCCTACGAGCAGTACTTC; cdr3_aa: CASSLGQGAYEQYF
v_call: TRBV11-3; clone_size: few; j_call: TRBJ2-7; d_call: -; cdr3_nt: TGTGCCAGCAGCTTAGATCGAGGAAACTACGAGCAGTACTTC; cdr3_aa: CASSLDRGNYEQYF
v_call: TRBV5-1; clone_size: -; j_call: TRBJ1-2; d_call: -; cdr3_nt: TGCGCCAGCAGCCTGGGACCTGACAGCCACTATGGCTACACCTTC; cdr3_aa: CASSLGPDSHYGYTF
v_call: TRBV19; clone_size: -; j_call: TRBJ1-2; d_call: -; cdr3_nt: TGTGCCAGTAGTACAGGGGCCGCTCCAAACTATGGCTACACCTTC; cdr3_aa: CASSTGAAPNYGYTF
v_call: TRBV7-3; clone_size: once; j_call: TRBJ2-3; d_call: -; cdr3_nt: TGTGCCAGCAGCCCTCAGGGGACGGCGGCGGTCACAGATACGCAGTATTTT; cdr3_aa: CASSPQGTAAVTDTQYF
v_call: TRBV2; clone_size: few; j_call: TRBJ1-5; d_call: TRBD1; cdr3_nt: TGTGCCGGCCGGGACAGGGAGAATCAGCCCCAGCATTTT; cdr3_aa: CAGRDRENQPQHF
v_call: TRBV19; clone_size: -; j_call: TRBJ1-1; d_call: -; cdr3_nt: TGTGCCAGTAGTATAAGCACGACACCCGGGAGTGAAGCTTTCTTT; cdr3_aa: CASSISTTPGSEAFF
v_call: TRBV4-1; clone_size: few; j_call: TRBJ1-1; d_call: -; cdr3_nt: TGCGCCAGCAGCCCAGGGGAGGGAAACACTGAAGCTTTCTTT; cdr3_aa: CASSPGEGNTEAFF
v_call: TRBV15; clone_size: -; j_call: TRBJ2-2; d_call: -; cdr3_nt: TGTGCCACCAGCAGGGACAGACATAACACCGGGGAGCTGTTTTTT; cdr3_aa: CATSRDRHNTGELFF
v_call: TRBV27; clone_size: -; j_call: TRBJ1-2; d_call: -; cdr3_nt: TGTGCCAGCAGTCCCCGGACAGCCCGACGCGGTGGCTACACCTTC; cdr3_aa: CASSPRTARRGGYTF
v_call: TRBV2; clone_size: -; j_call: TRBJ2-7; d_call: TRBD1; cdr3_nt: TGTGCCAGCAGTGAAGCTACAGGGGTTAATTCCTACGAGCAGTACTTC; cdr3_aa: CASSEATGVNSYEQYF
v_call: TRBV30; clone_size: few; j_call: TRBJ1-4; d_call: -; cdr3_nt: TGTGCCTGGGAACAGGCGGGGTTAGGGAAACTGTTTTTT; cdr3_aa: CAWEQAGLGKLFF
v_call: TRBV7-8; clone_size: -; j_call: TRBJ1-4; d_call: -; cdr3_nt: TGTGCCAGCAGCATTTTACAAGCAACTAATGAAAAACTGTTTTTT; cdr3_aa: CASSILQATNEKLFF
v_call: TRBV7-9; clone_size: -; j_call: TRBJ2-3; d_call: TRBD2; cdr3_nt: TGTGCCAGCAGCCACCGGGACTACGTTAATAAGGGAGGAGATACGCAGTATTTT; cdr3_aa: CASSHRDYVNKGGDTQYF
v_call: TRBV6-1; clone_size: -; j_call: TRBJ2-7; d_call: TRBD1; cdr3_nt: TGTGCCAGCACCCAGGGACAGAGGCAATACGAGCAGTACTTC; cdr3_aa: CASTQGQRQYEQYF
v_call: TRBV7-9; clone_size: -; j_call: TRBJ2-7; d_call: TRBD2; cdr3_nt: TGTGCCAGCAGCCAAGGGACTAGCGCCCGCTCCTACGAGCAGTACTTC; cdr3_aa: CASSQGTSARSYEQYF
v_call: TRBV30; clone_size: once; j_call: TRBJ1-1; d_call: -; cdr3_nt: TGTGCCTGGAGTCAGGGGACGAACACTGAAGCTTTCTTT; cdr3_aa: CAWSQGTNTEAFF
v_call: TRBV12-5; clone_size: -; j_call: TRBJ2-1; d_call: TRBD2; cdr3_nt: TGTGCTAGTCAGTCCTCGATTCTAGCGGGGGGGGCTAATGAGCAGTTCTTC; cdr3_aa: CASQSSILAGGANEQFF
v_call: TRBV5-5; clone_size: -; j_call: TRBJ2-2; d_call: TRBD1; cdr3_nt: TGTGCCAGCAGCTGGGGACAGGGAATAAACACCGGGGAGCTGTTTTTT; cdr3_aa: CASSWGQGINTGELFF